This paragraph covers one T cell receptor (beta chain) sequence. Its antigen is currently unknown. The data originate from a study of identical twins. MiXCR, applied by TCRdb to the 5' RACE reads, yields one record per CDR3 protein. Among approximately 230,000 distinct CDR3 sequences listed, about 6.7% were seen once. The CDR3 has 15 residues. Germline values: CDR1 MNHNS, CDR2 SASEGT. Trimming cost V 6 bases and J 1 base, with 16 bases left between them. Study-wide findings and caveats: Cross-sectional statistics underpinned the conclusions; the same donors were not followed.

The same data also contributed to another study, on T cells expressing NK-cell markers.

This receptor was taken from a woman under 30 in good health. The specimen sequenced was CD8+ T cells sorted from blood. The gene calls are TRBV6-1 and TRBJ2-7; D perhaps matches TRBD1 (6 bases). The chain's CDR3 is CASRTPRGISYEQYF. As DNA, the CDR3 is TGTGCCAGCAGGACTCCCAGGGGCATATCCTACGAGCAGTACTTC.